A selection of T cell receptor beta chains follows, all from one sample in a study of cytomegalovirus exposure and HLA in healthy donors. Sequencing was performed with immunoSEQ multiplex PCR; in TCRdb, only in-frame clones are kept and a portion is missing. The table includes 60,000 to 90,000 clones, 85% detected once. The sample taken for sequencing was PBMCs. Receptor source: a man aged 30 to 39 in good health and CMV-seronegative. Both conserved end residues are part of each CDR3. D genes are given only for firm matches. Only part of the rows carry a size: once, few, many, or a class if the clone is expanded.

CDR3 length	D gene	V gene	J gene	clone size	CDR3 DNA	CDR3 protein
17	TRBD1	TRBV19	TRBJ1-1	-	TGTGCCAGTAGCCCAACGGGACAGGGGATAAAGGACACTGAAGCTTTCTTT	CASSPTGQGIKDTEAFF
16	TRBD2	TRBV5-1	TRBJ2-7	-	TGCGCCAGCAGCTTGGCCGTAGCGGGGGCGGTGGACGAGCAGTACTTC	CASSLAVAGAVDEQYF
14	-	TRBV7-2	TRBJ2-3	-	TGTGCCAGCAGCTACTCCGGGACTCAAGATACGCAGTATTTT	CASSYSGTQDTQYF
16	-	TRBV5-1	TRBJ1-5	-	TGCGCCAGCAGCTTGGAGGGACTCCACCGCAATCAGCCCCAGCATTTT	CASSLEGLHRNQPQHF
14	-	TRBV4-2	TRBJ1-2	-	TGTGCCAGCAGCCGGGGACACCGAGACTATGGCTACACCTTC	CASSRGHRDYGYTF
14	-	TRBV7-2	TRBJ2-7	-	TGTGCCAGCAGCCCGAGGCGCAGTCTCTACGAGCAGTACTTC	CASSPRRSLYEQYF
14	-	TRBV7-9	TRBJ1-5	-	TGTGCCAGCAGCTTACAGGGTAGCAATCAGCCCCAGCATTTT	CASSLQGSNQPQHF
16	-	TRBV4-1	TRBJ2-1	few	TGCGCCAGCAGCCAAGGTTACGGTCCTGCCGGGGATGAGCAGTTCTTC	CASSQGYGPAGDEQFF
16	TRBD2	TRBV27	TRBJ2-7	-	TGTGCCAGCAGTTTAGGACTAGTTCGAAGCTCCTACGAGCAGTACTTC	CASSLGLVRSSYEQYF
17	TRBD2	TRBV30	TRBJ2-5	-	TGTGCCTGGAGTCTGTGGCGGGGGGTCTCTTTAAGAGAGACCCAGTACTTC	CAWSLWRGVSLRETQYF
15	TRBD2	TRBV11-3	TRBJ2-2	once	TGTGCCAGCAGCTTGGGACTAGTAGGCACCGGGGAGCTGTTTTTT	CASSLGLVGTGELFF
14	TRBD2	TRBV9	TRBJ2-1	-	TGTGCCAGCAGCCCCAGGACTAGTCGCGATGAGCAGTTCTTC	CASSPRTSRDEQFF
18	TRBD2	TRBV5-1	TRBJ2-3	-	TGCGCCAGCAGCACCCGACTAGCGGCGACGATCGAGGTTGTTACGCAGTATTTT	CASSTRLAATIEVVTQYF
14	-	TRBV25-1	TRBJ2-5	-	TGTGCCAGCAGTTACACCGAGGCCCAAGAGACCCAGTACTTC	CASSYTEAQETQYF
11	TRBD1	TRBV7-3	TRBJ1-1	few	TGTGCCAGCAGCCAGGGGGCTGAAGCTTTCTTT	CASSQGAEAFF
16	-	TRBV7-2	TRBJ1-3	-	TGTGCCAGCAGCTTCAAAGGACAGCTTATTGGAAACACCATATATTTT	CASSFKGQLIGNTIYF
12	-	TRBV6-5	TRBJ2-3	-	TGTGCCAGCAGTTCCCAGTCAGATACGCAGTATTTT	CASSSQSDTQYF
14	-	TRBV6-1	TRBJ1-5	-	TGTGCCAGCGGGGCAGGGTATAGCAATCAGCCCCAGCATTTT	CASGAGYSNQPQHF
16	TRBD1	TRBV7-9	TRBJ1-2	-	TGTGCCAGCAGCTTAGGACCGGACAGGGGCGGGGATGGCTACACCTTC	CASSLGPDRGGDGYTF
15	TRBD1	TRBV6-5	TRBJ2-7	-	TGTGCCAGCAGCCCCGACAGGGCTAGGGCCTACGAGCAGTACTTC	CASSPDRARAYEQYF
15	TRBD2	TRBV27	TRBJ2-3	-	TGTGCCAGCAGACCCGGGACTACTAACACAGATACGCAGTATTTT	CASRPGTTNTDTQYF
16	TRBD1	TRBV4-1	TRBJ1-2	-	TGCGCCAGCAGCCACGCGCAAGACAGGGGTCAGAGTGGCTACACCTTC	CASSHAQDRGQSGYTF
14	-	TRBV6-5	TRBJ1-6	-	TGTGCCAGCAGCCTGGACAGCGACAATTCACCCCTCCACTTT	CASSLDSDNSPLHF
16	-	TRBV18	TRBJ2-5	-	TGTGCCAGCTCACTTCCCGGGATCGCCCAAGAAGAGACCCAGTACTTC	CASSLPGIAQEETQYF
16	TRBD1	TRBV5-1	TRBJ2-1	-	TGCGCCAGCAGCTTGGCCCGGGACAGGGCACGGGATGAGCAGTTCTTC	CASSLARDRARDEQFF
16	TRBD2	TRBV4-1	TRBJ2-3	-	TGCGCCAGCAGCCCCACCGGGACTAGCGAGGCAGATACGCAGTATTTT	CASSPTGTSEADTQYF
21	-	TRBV6-1	TRBJ2-7	-	TGTGCCAGCAGTGAATTCGGTCGGTTGTCAGGGCGGTCGCAAGTTGGTTCCGAGCAGTACTTC	CASSEFGRLSGRSQVGSEQYF
15	TRBD1	TRBV28	TRBJ1-1	-	TGTGCCAGCAGTACGGGACAGGGGGTGGACACTGAAGCTTTCTTT	CASSTGQGVDTEAFF
15	TRBD1	TRBV2	TRBJ2-5	-	TGTGCCAGCAGTGAGACAGACAGGGGATCGGAGACCCAGTACTTC	CASSETDRGSETQYF
14	-	TRBV2	TRBJ1-1	-	TGTGCCAGCAGTGAAGGGGGCCCCTACACTGAAGCTTTCTTT	CASSEGGPYTEAFF
14	TRBD1	TRBV9	TRBJ1-1	-	TGTGCCAGCAGCGTGCATCAGGGGGGCACTGAAGCTTTCTTT	CASSVHQGGTEAFF
13	-	TRBV27	TRBJ2-5	-	TGTGCCAGCAGTAGGAACGGGAGAGAGACCCAGTACTTC	CASSRNGRETQYF
12	-	TRBV19	TRBJ2-2	once	TGTGCCAGTAACGGGGACACCGGGGAGCTGTTTTTT	CASNGDTGELFF
13	TRBD1	TRBV6-5	TRBJ1-1	-	TGTGCCAGCAGACTTAACAGGGGATCGGAAGCTTTCTTT	CASRLNRGSEAFF
15	-	TRBV7-2	TRBJ2-7	-	TGTGCCAGCAGCTTACTCAGGGGTAGGTGGGACGAGCAGTACTTC	CASSLLRGRWDEQYF
15	-	TRBV7-6	TRBJ1-4	-	TGTGCCAGCAGCTTAGATGCGGGTTTCAATGAAAAACTGTTTTTT	CASSLDAGFNEKLFF
13	-	TRBV11-2	TRBJ1-2	-	TGTGCCAGCAGCCCTCAGGGGAACTATGGCTACACCTTC	CASSPQGNYGYTF